These 6 T cell receptor beta chains were all obtained from the same sample, sequenced in a study of T cell changes during pregnancy in multiple sclerosis. Method: immunoSEQ multiplex PCR; TCRdb's copy keeps in-frame clones and lacks some. The table includes about 38,000 clones, 85% to 90% detected once. The specimen comprised CD4+ T cells from peripheral blood mononuclear cells, sampled in the second trimester of pregnancy. The receptors come from a female donor with multiple sclerosis, enrolled in a pregnancy study.

The gene calls are TRBV19 and TRBJ2-3, with 8 bases aligning to TRBD1. V gave up 5 bases and J gave up 4 bases; unmatched junction bases: 8. Germline values: CDR1 LNHDA, CDR2 SQIVND (reference sequence). This CDR3 comprises 15 residues. The CDR3 nucleotides are TGTGCCAGTAGTTTCGGACAGGGACCTCCAGATACGCAGTATTTT. Protein product: CASSFGQGPPDTQYF.

The table lists this clone with a count of one. This chain links TRBV5-4 with TRBJ1-1, with 7 positions matching TRBD1. The CDR3 covers 14 residues. Looked up from germline, CDR1 is SGHNT and CDR2 is YYREEE (reference sequence). Trimming cost V 4 bases and J 3 bases; bases outside gene matches: 6. The CDR3: CASSTGQADTEAFF. Here the CDR3 DNA reads TGTGCCAGCAGCACTGGACAGGCGGACACTGAAGCTTTCTTT.

The chain has TRBV7-2 and TRBJ2-3, with 7 bases identical to TRBD2. CDR3 size: 14 residues. The V segment lost 4 bases and the J segment 4 bases; nucleotides outside the gene matches: 5. Germline V gene lookup returns CDR1 SGHTA and CDR2 FQGNSA. The CDR3 spells CASSSRLAADTQYF. In DNA form, the CDR3 reads TGTGCCAGCAGCTCGCGGCTAGCGGCAGATACGCAGTATTTT.

CDR3 DNA: TGTGCCATCAAAGGGACAGACAGCACAGATACGCAGTATTTT. Translated, it gives CAIKGTDSTDTQYF. This sequence joins TRBV10-3 and TRBJ2-3; 7 bases are shared with TRBD1. This CDR3 comprises 14 residues. CDR1 is ENHRY, CDR2 SYGVKD, per germline. V trimming: 7 bases; J trimming: 0 bases; junction bases outside the gene matches: 4.

The chain links TRBV19 to TRBJ2-7; 8 bases map to TRBD1. Germline assignment: CDR1 LNHDA and CDR2 SQIVND (reference sequence). The CDR3 covers 15 residues. J was trimmed by 2 bases and V by 4 bases; bases with no gene match: 7. In DNA, the CDR3 is TGTGCCAGTAGTACCGCCTGGACAGGGCCCTACGAGCAGTACTTC. Its translation: CASSTAWTGPYEQYF.

The V call is TRBV27, the J call TRBJ2-7; 10 bases align to TRBD2. Germline-derived CDR1 and CDR2 are MNHEY and SMNVEV (reference sequence). V lost 5 bases and J lost 3; bases outside the gene matches: 4. This CDR3 region has 14 residues. CDR3 nucleotides: TGTGCCAGCAGTAAGACTAGCGGGCACTACGAGCAGTACTTC. Its translation is CASSKTSGHYEQYF.